The sequence of this T cell receptor (beta chain) was determined in a study of blood T cell repertoires in COVID-19. About the research overall: Samples came from the United States, Italy and Spain, spanning acute and convalescent COVID-19.

Germline lookup yields CDR1 LGHNA and CDR2 YNFKEQ. V was trimmed by 4 bases and J by 7 bases, leaving 13 bases between them. The CDR3 length is 13 residues. Per the original methods: Estimation of nucleated cell counts was performed using reference gene primer amplification. Clones were sequenced by immunoSEQ multiplex PCR, and TCRdb holds only the in-frame ones, with some missing. V, J and clone size reflect that table, while D and trimming were determined from the DNA. This sample has approximately 160,000 clones, with approximately 85% found just once. This TCR was sampled from a man in his forties or fifties who had recovered from COVID-19. The chain uses TRBV4-2 and TRBJ1-2; tentatively, D is TRBD1 (6 bases). Specimen: peripheral blood. The chain's CDR3 is CASSLLQGSGYTF. The CDR3 DNA sequence: TGTGCCAGCAGCCTATTACAGGGCTCTGGCTACACCTTC.